The rows below give T cell receptor beta chains drawn from one sample of a study of T cells in Graves' hyperthyroidism and ophthalmopathy. One entry per CDR3 protein results from TCRdb running MiXCR on the multiplex PCR reads. The sample includes hundreds of thousands of distinct CDR3 sequences, just over 45% of them seen just once. Sequenced input: peripheral blood or thyroid tissue (not recorded which). Every receptor here comes from a young woman with Graves' hyperthyroidism. The CDR3 runs from the conserved cysteine through the conserved F or W.

v_call	j_call	cdr3_aa
TRBV7-9	TRBJ1-5	CASSPAGQFNQPQHF
TRBV7-6	TRBJ2-7	CASSPGILNYEQYF
TRBV10-3	TRBJ1-4	CASSYLRGEKLFF
TRBV2	TRBJ1-6	CASSQSRGYSPLHF
TRBV20-1	TRBJ2-5	CSAAGTGGVVAVGETQYF
TRBV6-2/TRBV6-3	TRBJ2-7	CASSRDSTSYEQYF
TRBV11-2	TRBJ1-1	CASSPQPLGRTEAFF
TRBV7-8	TRBJ2-5	CASSPTSGRRETQYF
TRBV2	TRBJ2-5	CASRMDIQETQYF
TRBV29-1	TRBJ2-5	CSVDWIGETQYF
TRBV10-3	-	CAISVGENNEQFF
TRBV15	TRBJ1-2	CATSRTRQADPF
TRBV7-3	TRBJ1-1	CASSLSLRDTEAFF
TRBV7-9	-	CASSSGGVSGELFF
TRBV2	TRBJ1-1	CASSERGVVPEAFF
TRBV7-9	TRBJ1-1	CASLVRRDTEAFF
TRBV20-1	TRBJ2-6	CSARRPGANVLTF
TRBV20-1	TRBJ2-7	CSGIGGYEQYF